The clone carrying this T cell receptor beta chain showed up just a few times. This sample is drawn from a study of blood T cell repertoires in COVID-19. For the study at large: T cells, B-cell-depleted T cells, or PBMCs provided the cDNA or gDNA that served as material.

Germline CDR1 is SGHNT and CDR2 is YYREEE (reference sequence). V trimming: 3 bases; J trimming: 5 bases; junction bases outside the gene matches: 11. The CDR3 extends over 15 amino acids. Data came from immunoSEQ multiplex PCR; TCRdb stores just in-frame clones and leaves some out. Here the sample spans 150,000 to 200,000 clones, 82% being singletons. Source material: peripheral blood. The J gene is TRBJ2-7, the V gene TRBV5-4, with TRBD2 matching 7 bases. The sequence was collected from a woman aged 55-69 years with COVID-19, enrolled during active disease. The CDR3 spells CASSSRLALSDEQYF. DNA of the CDR3: TGTGCCAGCAGCTCCCGACTAGCTTTGAGCGACGAGCAGTACTTC.